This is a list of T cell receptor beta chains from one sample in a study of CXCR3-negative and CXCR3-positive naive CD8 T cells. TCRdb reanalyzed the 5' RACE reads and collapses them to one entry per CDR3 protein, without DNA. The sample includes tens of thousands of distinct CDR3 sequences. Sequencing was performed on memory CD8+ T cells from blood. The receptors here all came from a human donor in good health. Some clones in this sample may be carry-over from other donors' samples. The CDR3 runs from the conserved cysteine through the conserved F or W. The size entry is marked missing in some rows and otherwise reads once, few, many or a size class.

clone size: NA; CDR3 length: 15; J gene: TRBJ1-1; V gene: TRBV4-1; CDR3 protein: CASSQDNEGDTEAFF
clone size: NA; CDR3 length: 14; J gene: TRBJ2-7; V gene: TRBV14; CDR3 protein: CASSRGQISYEQYF
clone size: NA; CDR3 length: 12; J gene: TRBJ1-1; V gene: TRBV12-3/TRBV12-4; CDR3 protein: CASREGSTEAFF
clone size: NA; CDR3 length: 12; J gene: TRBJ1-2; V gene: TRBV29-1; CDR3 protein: CSVELQGNGYTF
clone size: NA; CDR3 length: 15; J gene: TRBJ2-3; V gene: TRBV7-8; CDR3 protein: CASSLSPRSTDTQYF
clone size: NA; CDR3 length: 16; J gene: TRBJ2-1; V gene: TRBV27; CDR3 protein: CASSFSARGGYNEQFF
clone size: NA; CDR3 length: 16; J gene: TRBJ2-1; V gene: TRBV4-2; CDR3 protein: CASSQELGTGNDEQFF
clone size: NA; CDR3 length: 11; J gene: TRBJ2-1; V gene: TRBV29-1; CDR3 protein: CSLLSYNEQFF
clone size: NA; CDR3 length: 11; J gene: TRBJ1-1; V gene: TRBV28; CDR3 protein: CASKRGTEAFF
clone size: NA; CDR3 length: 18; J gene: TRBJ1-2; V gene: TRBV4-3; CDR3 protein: CASSPYSGTGGADYGYTF
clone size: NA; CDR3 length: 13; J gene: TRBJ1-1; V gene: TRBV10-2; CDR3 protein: CASSETGNTEAFF
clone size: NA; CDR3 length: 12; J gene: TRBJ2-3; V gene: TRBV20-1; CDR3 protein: CSASGISDTQYF
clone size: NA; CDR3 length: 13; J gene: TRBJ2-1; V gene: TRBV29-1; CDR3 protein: CGVVGQGYNEQFF
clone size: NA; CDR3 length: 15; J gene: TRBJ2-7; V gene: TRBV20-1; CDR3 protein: CSAVYPSGHPYEQYF
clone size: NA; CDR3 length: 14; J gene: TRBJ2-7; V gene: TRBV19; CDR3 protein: CASSIGGPSYEQYF
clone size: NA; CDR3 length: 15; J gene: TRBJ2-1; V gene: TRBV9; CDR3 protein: CASSVAGGPYNEQFF
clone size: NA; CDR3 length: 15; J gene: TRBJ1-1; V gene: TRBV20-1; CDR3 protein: CSARDSARSDTEAFF
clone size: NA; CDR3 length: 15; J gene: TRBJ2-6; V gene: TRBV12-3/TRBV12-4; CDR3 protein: CASSFLGSGANVLTF
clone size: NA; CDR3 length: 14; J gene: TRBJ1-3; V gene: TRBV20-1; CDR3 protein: CSASDFGSGNTIYF
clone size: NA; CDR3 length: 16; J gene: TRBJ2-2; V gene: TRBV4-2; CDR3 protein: CASSQLLAGGTGELFF
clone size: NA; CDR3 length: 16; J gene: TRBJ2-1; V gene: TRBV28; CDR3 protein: CASSPNRGTGINEQFF
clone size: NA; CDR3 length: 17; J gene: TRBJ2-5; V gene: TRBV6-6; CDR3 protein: CASSEGDSRKGQETQYF
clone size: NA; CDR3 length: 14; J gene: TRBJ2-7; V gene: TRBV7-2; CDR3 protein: CASSLLRRRYEQYF
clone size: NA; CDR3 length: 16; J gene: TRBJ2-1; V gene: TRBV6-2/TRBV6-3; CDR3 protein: CASSYSGGGSYNEQFF
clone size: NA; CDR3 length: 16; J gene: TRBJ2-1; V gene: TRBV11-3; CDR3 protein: CASSLGHQVAYNEQFF
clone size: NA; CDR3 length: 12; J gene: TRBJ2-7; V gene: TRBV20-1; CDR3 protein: CSARQREYEQYF
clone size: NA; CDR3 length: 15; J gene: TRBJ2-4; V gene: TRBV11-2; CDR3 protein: CASSFRQLAKNIQYF
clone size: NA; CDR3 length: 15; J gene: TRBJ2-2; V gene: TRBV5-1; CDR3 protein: CASSPHDREDGELFF
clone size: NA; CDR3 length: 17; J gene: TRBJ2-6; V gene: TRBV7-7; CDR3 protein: CASSSWGEQGASNVLTF
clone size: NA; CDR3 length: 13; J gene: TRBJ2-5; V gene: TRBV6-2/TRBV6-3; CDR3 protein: CASTWTAQETQYF
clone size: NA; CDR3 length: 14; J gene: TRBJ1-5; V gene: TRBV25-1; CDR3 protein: CASSELAGQQPQHF
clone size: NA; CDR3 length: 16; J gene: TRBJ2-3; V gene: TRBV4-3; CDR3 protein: CASSQGTGTNANTQYF
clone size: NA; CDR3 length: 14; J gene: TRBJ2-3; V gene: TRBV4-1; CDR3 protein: CASSQAAGMDTQYF
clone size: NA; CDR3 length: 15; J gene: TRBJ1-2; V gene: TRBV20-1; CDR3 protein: CSARWGQGAFYGYTF
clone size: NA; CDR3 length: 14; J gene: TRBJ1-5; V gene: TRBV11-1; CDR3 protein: CASSRGGNNQPQHF
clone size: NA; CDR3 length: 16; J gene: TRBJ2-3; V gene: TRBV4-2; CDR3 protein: CASSQDPGGIADTQYF
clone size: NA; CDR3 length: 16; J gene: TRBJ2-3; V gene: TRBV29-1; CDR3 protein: CSVAPGTEEFTDTQYF
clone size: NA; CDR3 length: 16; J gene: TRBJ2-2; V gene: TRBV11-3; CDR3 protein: CASSLSRGMLAGELFF
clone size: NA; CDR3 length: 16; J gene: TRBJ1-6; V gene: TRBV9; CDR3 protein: CASSVTGSSYNSPLHF
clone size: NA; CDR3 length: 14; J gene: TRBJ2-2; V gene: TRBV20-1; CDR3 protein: CSARTSEGTGELFF
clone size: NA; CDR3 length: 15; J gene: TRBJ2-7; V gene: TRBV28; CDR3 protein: CASSLRGRLAGEQYF
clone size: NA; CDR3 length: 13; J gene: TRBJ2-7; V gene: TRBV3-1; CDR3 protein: CASSQEQVDEQYF
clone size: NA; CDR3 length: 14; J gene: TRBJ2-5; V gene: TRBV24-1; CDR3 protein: CATGTGGGKETQYF
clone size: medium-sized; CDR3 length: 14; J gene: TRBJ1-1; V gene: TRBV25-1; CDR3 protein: CATVGGRRNTEAFF
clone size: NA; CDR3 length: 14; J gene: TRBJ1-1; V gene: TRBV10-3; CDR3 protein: CAISDLGGQTEAFF
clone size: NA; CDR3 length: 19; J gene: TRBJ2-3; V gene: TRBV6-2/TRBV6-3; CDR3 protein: CASSYRGLAGVSSTDTQYF
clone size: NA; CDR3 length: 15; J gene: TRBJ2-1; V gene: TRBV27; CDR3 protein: CASSGQGRSYNEQFF
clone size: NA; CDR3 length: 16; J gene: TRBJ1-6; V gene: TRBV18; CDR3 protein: CASSPEFRDRVSPLHF
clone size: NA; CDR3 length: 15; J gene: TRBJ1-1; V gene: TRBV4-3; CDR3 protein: CASSESWGRKTEAFF
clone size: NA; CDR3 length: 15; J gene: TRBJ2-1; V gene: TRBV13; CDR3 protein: CASSLGAGGGDEQFF